The 8 T cell receptor beta chains presented below share a single source sample, sequenced in a study of a mutant IDH1 vaccine in newly diagnosed glioma. Repertoires were generated with immunoSEQ multiplex PCR, while TCRdb's copy carries only in-frame clones and drops some. The sample records roughly 54,000 clones, approximately 82% being singletons. The time point was: week 5, during vaccination. Every single dose of the vaccine, 300 ug of mutant IDH1 20-mer peptide, came with topical imiquimod. No antigen is known for these receptors. The sample in question was PBMCs, obtained from a glioma patient whose treatment included an IDH1 peptide vaccine. All receptors derive from a man aged 30-40 years with glioma.

The chain combines TRBV27 with TRBJ2-7; perhaps TRBD2 as D (5 bases). The CDR3 contains 14 residues. The germline gives CDR1 MNHEY, CDR2 SMNVEV (reference sequence). Between the trimmed V and J ends, which lost 6 bases and 5 bases, there was a span of 17 bases. The CDR3 sequence is CASSLLAGSNEQYF. The CDR3 nucleotides are TGTGCCAGCAGCCTGCTGGCGGGTTCTAACGAGCAGTACTTC.

The genes are TRBV5-4 and TRBJ2-1, with 11 bases fitting TRBD2. The germline gives CDR1 SGHNT, CDR2 YYREEE (reference sequence). V lost 5 bases, J lost 0 bases, and 1 base stayed unmatched. This CDR3 comprises 15 residues. The CDR3 nucleotides are TGTGCCAGCAGTAGCGGGGGGGCCTCCTACAATGAGCAGTTCTTC. Protein product: CASSSGGASYNEQFF.

The rearrangement uses TRBV13 and TRBJ1-5; 8 bases fit TRBD1. The V gene end was trimmed by 5 bases and the J gene end by 5 bases; junction bases not matched to a gene: 8. This CDR3 has 15 residues. CDR1 is PRHDT and CDR2 is FYEKMQ in the germline V gene (reference sequence). CDR3 DNA sequence: TGTGCCAGCAGCCGGCGGACAGGGCCTCATCAGCCCCAGCATTTT. It is translated as CASSRRTGPHQPQHF.

The CDR3 DNA reads as TGTGCCAGCAGCTTGGTATCGGGACAGGGGGTAAGATCACCCCTCCACTTT. This codes for CASSLVSGQGVRSPLHF. V and J are TRBV5-5 and TRBJ1-6, with TRBD1 identical over 11 bases. The germline gives CDR1 SGHKS, CDR2 YYEKEE (reference sequence). V lost 0 bases and J lost 10; bases outside the gene matches: 9. CDR3 length: 17 amino acids.

The V and J genes are TRBV10-3 and TRBJ1-1; tentatively, D is TRBD1 (5 bases). The V end lost 2 bases, the J end lost 3 bases, and 10 bases lay between the germline ends. Germline values: CDR1 ENHRY, CDR2 SYGVKD. The CDR3 spans 14 residues. CDR3: CAISEPGRDTEAFF. DNA for the CDR3: TGTGCCATCAGTGAGCCAGGGAGGGACACTGAAGCTTTCTTT.

Only one count was recorded for this clone. The chain recombines TRBV7-7 with TRBJ1-5; 12 nucleotides align to TRBD1. This CDR3 is 20 amino acids long. The V segment lost 3 bases and the J segment 3 bases; nucleotides outside the gene matches: 15. Germline V CDR1 and CDR2: SSHAT, FNYEAQ (reference sequence). Here the CDR3 DNA reads TGTGCCAGCAGCTTTGCCGGGACAGGGGGCGCCGGTGCCAACAATCAGCCCCAGCATTTT. Translated: CASSFAGTGGAGANNQPQHF.

This sequence joins TRBV7-9 and TRBJ2-2; either TRBD1 or TRBD2 may fit D (5 bases each). The CDR3 length is 12 residues. V lost 3 bases to trimming and J lost 6 bases, with 5 bases between them. Germline V CDR1 and CDR2: SEHNR, FQNEAQ (reference sequence). The CDR3 DNA follows: TGTGCCAGCAGCTTGGGGGCCGGGGAGCTGTTTTTT. Amino acid sequence: CASSLGAGELFF.

V is TRBV10-1 and J is TRBJ2-5, with a possible D match to TRBD1 (6 bases). The ends were cut back, 3 bases at V and 4 bases at J, with 9 bases in the middle. CDR3 length equals 13 residues. Germline lookup yields CDR1 WNHNN and CDR2 SYGVQD (reference sequence). The DNA of the CDR3 is TGCGCCAGCAGTGAAGGACAGAGAGAGACCCAGTACTTC. Translated, it gives CASSEGQRETQYF.